This T cell receptor beta chain emerged from a study of CD8+CD57+ T cells in acquired aplastic anemia. Study overall: The DNA of sorted CD4+ and CD8+ cells averaged approximately 3.3 ug. Study-wide results and limits: Statistical testing detected no significant gap in CD8+ Simpson's diversity between patients and controls.

This CDR3 has 14 residues. Only patients with CD8+CD57+ cell expansion on flow cytometry were chosen for sequencing. As regards this clonotype: Its antigen is as yet unknown. This could be a read error, since a much larger clone is one nucleotide away.

TCR beta VDJ and CDR3 profiles were obtained from a genomic DNA template. TCRdb ran MiXCR on the reads and lists one entry per CDR3 protein. The table includes around 200,000 distinct CDR3 sequences, roughly 65% detected once. The genes are TRBV12-3 or TRBV12-4 and TRBJ1-1, with 10 bases identical to TRBD1. What was sequenced was sorted CD4+, CD8+, or CD8+CD57+ T cells (not recorded which) from PBMCs. The TCR sequence derives from a human donor with aplastic anemia. The CDR3 nucleotides read TGTGCTAGTGGACAAGACAGGGGGCGGACTGAAACTTTCTTT. Encoded protein: CASGQDRGRTETFF.